These T cell receptor beta chains were read from a single sample in a study of CD8+CD57+ T cells in acquired aplastic anemia. Via MiXCR, TCRdb re-called the reads, giving one row per CDR3 protein. The table records roughly 50,000 distinct CDR3 sequences, about three quarters of them present only once. Sequenced input: sorted CD4+, CD8+, or CD8+CD57+ T cells (not recorded which) from PBMCs. Receptor source: a human donor in good health, serving as a control. The CDR3 runs from the conserved cysteine through the conserved F or W. A D gene is named only where the DNA matches it firmly. Clone size is given for some rows only: seen once, a few or many times, or a class if the clone is expanded.

J: TRBJ1-6
D: NA
V: TRBV2
size: NA
CDR3: CASSDDTGYNSPLHF
DNA: TGTGCCAGCAGTGATGACACAGGTTATAATTCACCCCTCCACTTT

J: TRBJ1-2
D: TRBD1
V: TRBV10-3
size: NA
CDR3: CAISEGQGYYGYTF
DNA: TGTGCCATCAGTGAAGGACAGGGGTACTATGGCTACACCTTC

J: TRBJ1-4
D: NA
V: TRBV10-3
size: once
CDR3: CAIRATGGNEKLFF
DNA: TGTGCCATCAGGGCGACAGGCGGTAATGAAAAACTGTTTTTT

J: TRBJ1-4
D: NA
V: TRBV2
size: NA
CDR3: CASSDGVQGVEKLFF
DNA: TGTGCCAGCAGTGATGGCGTTCAGGGAGTTGAAAAACTGTTTTTT

J: TRBJ2-6
D: NA
V: TRBV24-1
size: NA
CDR3: CATSDPGTGANVLTF
DNA: TGTGCCACCAGTGATCCAGGGACCGGGGCCAACGTCCTGACCTTC

J: TRBJ2-2
D: NA
V: TRBV2
size: once
CDR3: CASKGDMNTGELFF
DNA: TGTGCCAGCAAGGGGGATATGAACACCGGGGAGCTGTTTTTT

J: TRBJ2-3
D: TRBD2
V: TRBV20-1
size: few
CDR3: CSATPGLAGVGDTQYF
DNA: TGCAGTGCTACCCCGGGACTAGCGGGAGTGGGAGATACGCAGTATTTT

J: TRBJ2-1
D: NA
V: TRBV3-1
size: few
CDR3: CASSQDRGPRNEQFF
DNA: TGTGCCAGCAGCCAAGACAGGGGCCCCCGCAATGAGCAGTTCTTC

J: TRBJ1-1
D: TRBD1
V: TRBV10-1
size: few
CDR3: CASSEKRDREAFF
DNA: TGCGCCAGCAGTGAGAAGCGGGACAGGGAAGCTTTCTTT

J: TRBJ2-1
D: TRBD2
V: TRBV10-3
size: NA
CDR3: CAISGASGSGEQFF
DNA: TGTGCCATCAGTGGGGCTAGCGGGAGTGGCGAGCAGTTCTTC

J: TRBJ2-3
D: TRBD2
V: TRBV13
size: many
CDR3: CASSSSLLAGMFADTQYF
DNA: TGTGCCAGCAGCTCCAGCCTCCTAGCGGGGATGTTTGCAGATACGCAGTATTTT

J: TRBJ2-1
D: NA
V: TRBV7-6
size: NA
CDR3: CASSFGVGEQFF
DNA: TGTGCCAGCAGCTTCGGGGTTGGCGAGCAGTTCTTC

J: TRBJ2-3
D: TRBD2
V: TRBV19
size: NA
CDR3: CASGLARNTDTQYF
DNA: TGTGCCAGCGGACTAGCGAGAAACACAGATACGCAGTATTTT

J: TRBJ2-1
D: TRBD2
V: TRBV20-1
size: NA
CDR3: CSASGRDRRPSDEQFF
DNA: TGCAGTGCTAGTGGGAGGGACCGGCGACCGAGCGATGAGCAGTTCTTC

J: TRBJ1-2
D: NA
V: TRBV25-1
size: NA
CDR3: CASSEGEADGYTF
DNA: TGTGCCAGCAGTGAAGGGGAGGCGGATGGCTACACCTTC

J: TRBJ2-7
D: TRBD1
V: TRBV7-9
size: NA
CDR3: CASSTDRGSYEQYF
DNA: TGTGCCAGCAGCACCGACAGGGGGTCCTACGAGCAGTACTTC

J: TRBJ2-5
D: TRBD2
V: TRBV19
size: NA
CDR3: CASSTGLAARETQYF
DNA: TGTGCCAGTAGTACGGGACTAGCGGCTCGGGAGACCCAGTACTTC

J: TRBJ2-3
D: NA
V: TRBV12-3/TRBV12-4
size: NA
CDR3: CASSPKYGHSTDTQYF
DNA: TGTGCCAGCAGTCCCAAGTATGGACATAGCACAGATACGCAGTATTTT

J: TRBJ1-2
D: NA
V: TRBV5-1
size: NA
CDR3: CASSGGETNYGYTF
DNA: TGCGCCAGCAGCGGGGGGGAAACTAACTATGGCTACACCTTC

J: TRBJ2-3
D: NA
V: TRBV28
size: few
CDR3: CASRSPSGFLSTDTQYF
DNA: TGTGCCAGCAGAAGTCCTTCGGGGTTCCTTAGCACAGATACGCAGTATTTT

J: TRBJ2-7
D: TRBD2
V: TRBV5-6
size: once
CDR3: CASSLGLAEGDEQYF
DNA: TGTGCCAGCAGCCTGGGACTAGCGGAAGGAGACGAGCAGTACTTC

J: TRBJ2-7
D: TRBD1
V: TRBV10-3
size: NA
CDR3: CAIRFGQGNHEQYF
DNA: TGTGCCATCAGATTCGGACAGGGGAACCACGAGCAGTACTTC

J: TRBJ2-2
D: NA
V: TRBV5-1
size: many
CDR3: CASSGQGLTGELFF
DNA: TGCGCCAGCAGCGGGCAGGGGCTCACCGGGGAGCTGTTTTTT

J: TRBJ1-2
D: NA
V: TRBV7-9
size: few
CDR3: CASTYGGFGYTF
DNA: TGTGCCAGCACCTACGGGGGTTTTGGCTACACCTTC

J: TRBJ1-5
D: NA
V: TRBV7-9
size: NA
CDR3: CASSLDGGLNQPQHF
DNA: TGTGCCAGCAGCTTAGACGGGGGACTGAATCAGCCCCAGCATTTT

J: TRBJ2-1
D: NA
V: TRBV20-1
size: NA
CDR3: CSARYYEQFF
DNA: TGCAGTGCTAGGTACTATGAGCAGTTCTTC

J: TRBJ1-5
D: TRBD1
V: TRBV15
size: NA
CDR3: CATSSGTGYSNQPQHF
DNA: TGTGCCACCAGCAGTGGGACAGGGTATAGCAATCAGCCCCAGCATTTT

J: TRBJ2-3
D: NA
V: TRBV20-1
size: NA
CDR3: CSAREGGYTQYF
DNA: TGCAGTGCTAGAGAAGGTGGATATACGCAGTATTTT

J: TRBJ2-7
D: NA
V: TRBV27
size: NA
CDR3: CASWGGYEQYF
DNA: TGTGCCAGCTGGGGTGGATACGAGCAGTACTTC

J: TRBJ1-5
D: NA
V: TRBV7-9
size: NA
CDR3: CASSLAVNQPQHF
DNA: TGTGCCAGCAGTTTAGCCGTCAATCAGCCCCAGCATTTT

J: TRBJ1-2
D: NA
V: TRBV20-1
size: medium-sized
CDR3: CSARVDGTEALRNYGYTF
DNA: TGCAGTGCTAGAGTGGACGGGACGGAAGCTCTTAGAAACTATGGCTACACCTTC